Listed below are T cell receptor beta chains from one sample, sequenced in a study of blood T cell repertoires in COVID-19. Assay: immunoSEQ multiplex PCR; the TCRdb copy retains only in-frame clones and omits some. The sample has around 200,000 clones, about 84% seen once. The sample comprised PBMCs or T cells enriched from blood (not recorded which). These receptor sequences come from a man between 40 and 49 years old with acute COVID-19. The CDR3 runs from the conserved cysteine through the conserved F or W. The D gene is left open where the match is weak.

V	D	J	CDR3
TRBV2	-	TRBJ2-3	CASSRRDTDTQYF
TRBV30	-	TRBJ1-1	CAWVTANTEAFF
TRBV29-1	TRBD1	TRBJ2-7	CSVEGQGTYEQYF
TRBV7-3	-	TRBJ2-1	CASSLGQSYNEQFF
TRBV7-3	TRBD2	TRBJ2-5	CASSFGGATGTQYF
TRBV2	TRBD1	TRBJ2-7	CASSLSGGREQYF
TRBV10-2	-	TRBJ1-5	CASKVGNQPQHF
TRBV9	TRBD2	TRBJ2-7	CASSPGGRGLEQYF
TRBV28	-	TRBJ1-1	CASSFGTVLTEAFF
TRBV27	-	TRBJ1-5	CTSSLLAGVGSNQPQHF
TRBV4-2	TRBD2	TRBJ2-1	CASSQMLAGESSYNEQFF
TRBV7-2	-	TRBJ2-3	CASSRDTSTDTQYF
TRBV5-1	-	TRBJ2-1	CASKFDSSSYNEQFF
TRBV3-1/TRBV3-2	-	TRBJ1-1	CASSQGWHSLNTEAFF
TRBV6-5	TRBD1	TRBJ1-6	CASRGQGEAPLHF
TRBV10-3	TRBD2	TRBJ2-1	CAISESIAGVNEQFF
TRBV20-1	TRBD2	TRBJ2-7	CSASSQGGDEQYF
TRBV15	-	TRBJ1-6	CATSRGVNSPLHF
TRBV6-5	-	TRBJ2-5	CASSYGRGETQYF
TRBV5-1	TRBD1	TRBJ2-5	CASRRQGKGQETQYF
TRBV10-1	-	TRBJ2-1	CASSESTRLGEQFF
TRBV12-3/TRBV12-4	-	TRBJ2-7	CASSFSSSYEQYF
TRBV28	-	TRBJ1-5	CASSEGTFGNQPQHF
TRBV11-2	TRBD1	TRBJ2-7	CASSLEGTGTYEQYF
TRBV5-1	-	TRBJ2-2	CANRDNTNTGELFF
TRBV2	TRBD2	TRBJ2-4	CASSGIAGGLNIQYF
TRBV4-3	-	TRBJ1-1	CASSHFQGSPEAFF
TRBV28	-	TRBJ1-4	CASSRLGLPNEKLFF
TRBV7-9	-	TRBJ1-2	CASSIQVYGYTF
TRBV6-2/TRBV6-3	TRBD1	TRBJ2-3	CASSGDRGPTDTQYF
TRBV6-5	TRBD2	TRBJ2-5	CASSPLAGGRETQYF
TRBV6-1	TRBD1	TRBJ1-6	CASSEAGTDNSPLHF
TRBV9	-	TRBJ1-2	CASSVASIPGGLYGYTF
TRBV28	TRBD2	TRBJ2-7	CASSSSGISYEQYF
TRBV29-1	TRBD1	TRBJ1-5	CSARTGQNQPQHF
TRBV28	-	TRBJ1-1	CASSRVRGKNTEAFF
TRBV27	TRBD1	TRBJ1-2	CATLLQGGGGYTF
TRBV30	-	TRBJ1-3	CAWSGYVGGNTIYF
TRBV7-3	-	TRBJ2-3	CASSFSNSPDTQYF
TRBV28	-	TRBJ1-2	CASSLGWSNYGYTF
TRBV30	-	TRBJ1-6	CAWSKPVGGNSMGSPLHF
TRBV5-1	TRBD1	TRBJ1-2	CASSPDGRGLLGYTF
TRBV30	-	TRBJ2-3	CAWDLEGYTQYF
TRBV4-2	TRBD2	TRBJ2-7	CASSQALAGGPEVYEQYF
TRBV2	-	TRBJ2-5	CASRKTAYQETQYF
TRBV6-4	TRBD2	TRBJ2-3	CASSDQSGRADTQYF
TRBV25-1	TRBD1	TRBJ1-1	CASSETRQGDTEAFF
TRBV9	TRBD2	TRBJ2-5	CASSVAISGPLEGTQYF
TRBV3-1/TRBV3-2	-	TRBJ1-4	CASSPAGGVEKLFF
TRBV19	-	TRBJ2-6	CASSIEGSGANVLTF
TRBV7-2	TRBD2	TRBJ2-3	CASSAVPAGGATDTQYF
TRBV30	-	TRBJ2-3	CAWSAGRDTQYF
TRBV5-1	TRBD1	TRBJ2-2	CASRSGQPNTGELFF